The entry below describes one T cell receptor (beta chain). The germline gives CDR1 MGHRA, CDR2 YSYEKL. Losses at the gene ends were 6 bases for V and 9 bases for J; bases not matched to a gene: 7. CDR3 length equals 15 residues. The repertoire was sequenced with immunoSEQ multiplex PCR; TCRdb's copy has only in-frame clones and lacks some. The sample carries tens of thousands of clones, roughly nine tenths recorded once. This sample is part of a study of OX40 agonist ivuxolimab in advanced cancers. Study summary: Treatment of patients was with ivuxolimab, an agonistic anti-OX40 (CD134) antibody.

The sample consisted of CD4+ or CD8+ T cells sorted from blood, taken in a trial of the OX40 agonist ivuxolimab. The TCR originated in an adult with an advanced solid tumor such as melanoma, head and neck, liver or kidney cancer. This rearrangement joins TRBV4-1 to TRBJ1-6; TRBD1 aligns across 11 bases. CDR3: CASRPPGQGGSPLHF. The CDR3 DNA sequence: TGCGCCAGCAGACCTCCGGGACAGGGGGGTTCACCCCTCCACTTT.